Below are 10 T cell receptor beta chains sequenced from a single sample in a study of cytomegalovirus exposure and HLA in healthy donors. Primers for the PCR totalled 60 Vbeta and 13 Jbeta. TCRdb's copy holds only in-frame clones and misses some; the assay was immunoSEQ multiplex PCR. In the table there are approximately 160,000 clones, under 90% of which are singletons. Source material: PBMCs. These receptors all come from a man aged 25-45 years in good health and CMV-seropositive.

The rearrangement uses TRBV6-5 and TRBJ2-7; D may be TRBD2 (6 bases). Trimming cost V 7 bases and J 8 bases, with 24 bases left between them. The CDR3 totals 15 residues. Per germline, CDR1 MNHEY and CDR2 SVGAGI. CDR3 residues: CASTKTQPSSDQQYF. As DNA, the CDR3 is TGTGCCAGCACCAAAACCCAGCCTTCTAGCGACCAGCAGTACTTC.

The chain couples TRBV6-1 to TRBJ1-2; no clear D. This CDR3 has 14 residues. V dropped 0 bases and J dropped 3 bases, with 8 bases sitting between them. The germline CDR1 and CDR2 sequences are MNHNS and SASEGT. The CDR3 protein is CASSEAGTYYGYTF. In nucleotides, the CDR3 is TGTGCCAGCAGTGAAGCGGGCACCTACTATGGCTACACCTTC.

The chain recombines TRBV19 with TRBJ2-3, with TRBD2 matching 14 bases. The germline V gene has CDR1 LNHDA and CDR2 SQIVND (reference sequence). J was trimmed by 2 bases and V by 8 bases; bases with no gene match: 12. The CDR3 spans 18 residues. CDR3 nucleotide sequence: TGTGCCAGTGCCTCTGGACTAGCGGGGGGTGTACTCACAGATACGCAGTATTTT. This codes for CASASGLAGGVLTDTQYF.

The CDR3 region is CASRDRVTGELFF. The CDR3 bases are TGTGCCAGCAGAGACAGGGTAACCGGGGAGCTGTTTTTT. The V and J genes are TRBV11-2 and TRBJ2-2; TRBD1 agrees at 7 bases. Germline lookup yields CDR1 SGHAT and CDR2 FQNNGV. V lost 6 bases and J lost 5; bases outside the gene matches: 3. The CDR3 loop spans 13 amino acids.

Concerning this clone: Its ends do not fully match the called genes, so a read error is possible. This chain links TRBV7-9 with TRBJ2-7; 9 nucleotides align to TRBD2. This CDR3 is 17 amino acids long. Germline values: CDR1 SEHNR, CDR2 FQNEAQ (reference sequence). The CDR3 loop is CSSSFSSGANPPYEQYF. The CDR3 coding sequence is TGTTCCAGCAGCTTTTCTAGCGGGGCGAACCCCCCCTACGAGCAGTACTTC.

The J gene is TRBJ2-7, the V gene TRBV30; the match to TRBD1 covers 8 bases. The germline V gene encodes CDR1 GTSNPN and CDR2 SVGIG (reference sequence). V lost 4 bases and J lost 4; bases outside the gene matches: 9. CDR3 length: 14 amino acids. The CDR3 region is CAWTAGTGLYEQYF. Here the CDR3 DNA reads TGTGCCTGGACCGCCGGGACAGGACTATACGAGCAGTACTTC. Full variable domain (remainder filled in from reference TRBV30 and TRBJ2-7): SQTIHQWPATLVQPVGSPLSLECTVEGTSNPNLYWYRQAAGRGLQLLFYSVGIGQISSEVPQNLSASRPQDRQFILSSKKLLLSDSGFYLCAWTAGTGLYEQYFGPGTRLTVT.

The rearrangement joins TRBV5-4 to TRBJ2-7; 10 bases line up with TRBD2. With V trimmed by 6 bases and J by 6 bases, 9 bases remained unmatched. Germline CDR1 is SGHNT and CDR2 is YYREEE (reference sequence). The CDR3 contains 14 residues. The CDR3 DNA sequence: TGTGCCAGCACCCCCCAGCGGGGGGGCGTCGAGCAGTACTTC. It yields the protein CASTPQRGGVEQYF.

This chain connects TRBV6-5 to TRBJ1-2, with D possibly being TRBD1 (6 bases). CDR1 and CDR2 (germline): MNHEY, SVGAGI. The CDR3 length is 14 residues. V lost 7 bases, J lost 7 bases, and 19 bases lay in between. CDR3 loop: CASTQTDRRSGYTF. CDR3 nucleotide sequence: TGTGCCAGCACCCAGACTGACAGGAGGAGTGGCTACACCTTC.

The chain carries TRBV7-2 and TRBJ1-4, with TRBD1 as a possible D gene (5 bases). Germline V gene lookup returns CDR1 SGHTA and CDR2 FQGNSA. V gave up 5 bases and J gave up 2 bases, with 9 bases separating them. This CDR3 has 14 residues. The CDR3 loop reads CASSRGVTNEKLFF. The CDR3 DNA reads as TGTGCCAGCAGCCGGGGGGTCACTAATGAAAAACTGTTTTTT.

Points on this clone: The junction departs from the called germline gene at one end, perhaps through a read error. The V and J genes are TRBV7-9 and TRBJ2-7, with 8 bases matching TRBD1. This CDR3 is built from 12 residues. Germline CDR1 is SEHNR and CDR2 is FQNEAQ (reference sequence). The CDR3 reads CSSSQGAYEQYF. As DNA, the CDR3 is TGTTCCAGCTCACAGGGGGCCTACGAGCAGTACTTC.